Detailed here is one T cell receptor (beta chain). CDR1 and CDR2 (germline): MNHEY, SVGEGT. Trimming removed 4 bases from V and 3 bases from J; junction bases left unmatched: 1. The CDR3 has 14 residues. This sample was taken from a study of blood T cell repertoires in COVID-19. The overall study: Some COVID-19 samples were acute and others convalescent; all came from the United States, Italy and Spain. Sources were T cells, B-cell-depleted T cells, or PBMCs; the material itself was cDNA or gDNA.

Original handling: Amplification from reference gene primers served as the basis for estimated nucleated cell counts. Clones were read by immunoSEQ multiplex PCR, and TCRdb kept only the in-frame ones, dropping some. Clone size and V and J calls were adopted from that table, with D and trimming inferred from the DNA. Among 50,000 to 75,000 clones listed, about 86% were seen once. This receptor was identified in a woman of 80 years or more with active or convalescent COVID-19. The sequencing sample was made of peripheral blood. This chain links TRBV6-2 or TRBV6-3 with TRBJ1-4; 8 bases are shared with TRBD1. Here the CDR3 reads CASSSQGANEKLFF. The CDR3 region has the DNA TGTGCCAGCAGTTCACAGGGGGCTAATGAAAAACTGTTTTTT.